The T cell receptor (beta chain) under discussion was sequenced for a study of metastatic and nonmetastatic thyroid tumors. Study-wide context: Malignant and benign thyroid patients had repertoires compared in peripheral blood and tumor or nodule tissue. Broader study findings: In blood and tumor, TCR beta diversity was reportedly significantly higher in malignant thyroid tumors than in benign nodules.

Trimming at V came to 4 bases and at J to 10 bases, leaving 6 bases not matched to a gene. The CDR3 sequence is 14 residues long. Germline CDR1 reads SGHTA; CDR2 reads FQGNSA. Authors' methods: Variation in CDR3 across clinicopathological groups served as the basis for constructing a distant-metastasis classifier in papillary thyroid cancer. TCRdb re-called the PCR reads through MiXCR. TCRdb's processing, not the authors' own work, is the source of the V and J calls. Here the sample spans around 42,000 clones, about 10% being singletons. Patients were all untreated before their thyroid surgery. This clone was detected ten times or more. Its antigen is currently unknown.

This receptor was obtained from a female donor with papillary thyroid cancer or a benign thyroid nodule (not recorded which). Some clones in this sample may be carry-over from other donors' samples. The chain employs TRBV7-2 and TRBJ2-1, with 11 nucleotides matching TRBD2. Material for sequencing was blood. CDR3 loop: CASSSRSGRDEQFF. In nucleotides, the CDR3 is TGTGCCAGCAGCTCACGTAGCGGGAGGGACGAGCAGTTCTTC.